Shown below are 20 T cell receptor beta chains from a single sample sequenced in a study of beta chain features in type 1 diabetes. Overall study results and limits: Significant though moderate, a shortening of TCRB CDR3s appeared in all four CD4+ subsets of Type 1 diabetes patients.

As every portion of the isolated RNA was reverse transcribed, the sequencing read expressed TCRB transcripts. The method was immunoSEQ multiplex PCR; TCRdb's version includes in-frame clones alone and lacks a portion of them. Of roughly 240,000 clones listed, roughly 25% were seen once; the top ten hold more than 0.009%. These receptors lack a known antigen. Specimen: naive CD4+ T cells from blood. The receptors were gathered from a woman aged 25 to 39 with type 1 diabetes.

This rearrangement joins TRBV7-9 to TRBJ2-1, with D possibly matching TRBD2 (6 bases). With 4 bases removed from V and 4 bases from J, the gap between germline ends came to 8 bases. The CDR3 extends over 13 amino acids. The germline V gene has CDR1 SEHNR and CDR2 FQNEAQ (reference sequence). CDR3 loop: CASSWGEYNEQFF. CDR3 in DNA: TGTGCCAGCAGCTGGGGGGAATACAATGAGCAGTTCTTC.

This clone was found a few times. The V gene is TRBV19, the J gene TRBJ2-7; TRBD2 is a possible D gene (5 bases). From germline, CDR1 is LNHDA and CDR2 SQIVND (reference sequence). CDR3 length: 16 residues. Trimming took off 6 bases at V and 2 bases at J, with 20 bases between the two ends. For the CDR3, the DNA is TGTGCCAGTAGAGCGACCCGGACTCAAAAGACCTACGAGCAGTACTTC. Its protein product is CASRATRTQKTYEQYF.

The chain is built from TRBV20-1 and TRBJ1-2; D is undetermined. The CDR3 loop spans 11 amino acids. Germline assignment: CDR1 DFQATT and CDR2 SNEGSKA (reference sequence). V gave up 6 bases and J gave up 7 bases, with 12 bases separating them. CDR3 in amino acids: CSAGHGLGYTF. For the CDR3, the DNA is TGCAGTGCAGGGCATGGACTTGGCTACACCTTC.

The J gene is TRBJ1-1, the V gene TRBV5-4, with D perhaps TRBD1 (5 bases). Germline assignment: CDR1 SGHNT and CDR2 YYREEE (reference sequence). V lost 1 base, J lost 5 bases, and 9 bases lay in between. This CDR3 is built from 13 residues. CDR3 bases: TGTGCCAGCAGCTTGAGCCAGGGTACTGAAGCTTTCTTT. Encoded protein: CASSLSQGTEAFF.

The CDR3 bases are TGTGCCAGCTCACCGGCGGGAGATAGATTCTACAATGAGCAGTTCTTC. Translation gives CASSPAGDRFYNEQFF. The chain couples TRBV18 to TRBJ2-1; 7 nucleotides agree with TRBD2. Germline CDR1 KGHSH, CDR2 LQKENI. The CDR3 runs 16 residues. J was trimmed by 3 bases and V by 3 bases; bases with no gene match: 8.

The J gene is TRBJ1-5, the V gene TRBV5-1; maybe TRBD1 (6 bases). Germline CDR1 reads SGHRS; CDR2 reads YFSETQ. The CDR3 totals 14 residues. V was clipped by 3 bases and J by 4 bases, with 11 bases between them. CDR3 in DNA: TGCGCCAGCAGCTCAGGGGTAGGAAATCAGCCCCAGCATTTT. It encodes CASSSGVGNQPQHF.

V usage is TRBV2 and J usage is TRBJ1-3; D gene ambiguous. Germline CDR1 SNHLY, CDR2 FYNNEI. The V gene lost 8 bases and the J gene lost 2 bases, with 7 bases spanning the gap. The length of the CDR3 is 12 residues. CDR3 amino acids: CASRPAGNTIYF. The CDR3 DNA is TGTGCCAGCCGCCCGGCTGGAAACACCATATATTTT.

This clone has only a few counts. The J gene is TRBJ1-5, the V gene TRBV4-1, with D uncertain. CDR3 length: 13 residues. Trimming pared 4 bases from V and 3 bases from J, leaving 7 bases between. The germline V gene has CDR1 MGHRA and CDR2 YSYEKL. The CDR3 DNA reads TGCGCCAGCAGCCTTTCTCCCAATCAGCCCCAGCATTTT. As protein: CASSLSPNQPQHF.

The V call is TRBV7-8, the J call TRBJ2-5, with 7 bases that match TRBD2. Germline V gene data show CDR1 as SGHVS and CDR2 as FQNEAQ. The V gene end was trimmed by 7 bases and the J gene end by 5 bases; junction bases not matched to a gene: 10. The CDR3 has 14 residues. The DNA for the CDR3 is TGTGCCAGCACCAAGACTCGGCGGGGGGAGACCCAGTACTTC. Its translation is CASTKTRRGETQYF.

The chain joins TRBV25-1 to TRBJ1-2; D is perhaps TRBD1 (5 bases). This CDR3 is built from 13 residues. Between the trimmed V and J ends, which lost 4 bases and 6 bases, there was a span of 12 bases. From germline, CDR1 is MGHDK and CDR2 SYGVNS. The CDR3: CASSVRVGDGYTF. The CDR3 DNA reads as TGTGCCAGCAGTGTCAGGGTCGGAGATGGCTACACCTTC.

This clone was detected only once. The rearrangement links TRBV28 to TRBJ2-5, with a tentative D call TRBD2 (5 bases). The V and J ends lost 1 base and 5 bases respectively, with 14 bases between them. The CDR3 is made up of 15 amino acids. The V gene's germline CDR1 is MDHEN and CDR2 SYDVKM. The DNA of the CDR3 is TGTGCCAGCAGTTTATCGGACGGGAAGTGGGAGACCCAGTACTTC. It specifies CASSLSDGKWETQYF.

The chain joins TRBV11-2 to TRBJ2-3; 7 bases are shared with TRBD1. The trim removed 2 bases at V and 0 bases at J, leaving 11 bases unmatched. Germline V gene sequence: CDR1 SGHAT, CDR2 FQNNGV. This CDR3 region has 18 residues. CDR3 nucleotides: TGTGCCAGCAGCTTACAGATTAGGGGACAGCTTAGCACAGATACGCAGTATTTT. Protein sequence: CASSLQIRGQLSTDTQYF.

This clone came up a few times. The CDR3 DNA reads as TGTGCCAGCAGCGTGGGGGGATGGGGACAAGAGACCCAGTACTTC. Amino acids: CASSVGGWGQETQYF. The chain has TRBV9 and TRBJ2-5; weak D call: TRBD2 (6 bases). V was cut by 2 bases and J by 2 bases, with 13 bases left in between. Germline V gives CDR1 SGDLS, CDR2 YYNGEE. The CDR3 is 15 residues long.

This clone was recorded once. V and J are TRBV6-5 and TRBJ1-2; possible D gene TRBD1, 5 bases. The CDR3 runs 16 residues. Germline V gene sequence: CDR1 MNHEY, CDR2 SVGAGI. V was cut by 4 bases and J by 2 bases, with 17 bases left in between. This CDR3 reads CASSSDRDSTNYGYTF. The CDR3 DNA reads TGTGCCAGCAGTTCGGACCGGGACTCAACCAACTATGGCTACACCTTC.

The chain joins TRBV11-2 to TRBJ2-1; 9 bases fit TRBD1. The CDR3 runs to 16 residues. Trimming cost V 5 bases and J 7 bases; bases outside gene matches: 12. CDR1 and CDR2 (germline): SGHAT, FQNNGV. CDR3 nucleotides: TGTGCCAGCAGCCTGGGAGGGACAGGGACGGGGAATGAGCAGTTCTTC. Translating gives CASSLGGTGTGNEQFF.

This clone occurred a few times. The CDR3 nucleotides read TGTGCCATCAGTACCTCCGGGACAACTTACGAGCAGTACTTC. Amino acids: CAISTSGTTYEQYF. The chain joins TRBV10-3 to TRBJ2-7; tentatively, D is TRBD1 (6 bases). Germline values: CDR1 ENHRY, CDR2 SYGVKD. V was pared by 5 bases and J by 4 bases, with 15 bases between. The CDR3 extends over 14 amino acids.

This clone was seen only a few times. The chain couples TRBV30 to TRBJ2-7; 10 bases fit TRBD2. V dropped 0 bases and J dropped 7; count of bases not matched to a gene: 9. Germline V CDR1 and CDR2: GTSNPN, SVGIG (reference sequence). CDR3 length: 15 residues. Here the CDR3 DNA reads TGTGCCTGGAGTGTAGGGCTAGCGGGAGTGGAAGAGCAGTACTTC. The encoded protein is CAWSVGLAGVEEQYF.

This clone was found a few times. The V gene is TRBV9, the J gene TRBJ1-2, with D tentatively TRBD1 (5 bases). CDR1 is SGDLS and CDR2 is YYNGEE in the germline V gene. The CDR3 extends over 13 amino acids. The V end was cut by 3 bases, the J end by 8 bases, with 14 bases between. The DNA for the CDR3 is TGTGCCAGCAGCGCCCCAGGGTCCCACGGCTACACCTTC. Protein sequence: CASSAPGSHGYTF.

The table lists this clone with a few counts. For the CDR3, the DNA is TGTGCCAGCAATGCAGTAACCTACGAGCAGTACTTC. It is translated as CASNAVTYEQYF. J is TRBJ2-7 and V is TRBV28; no reliable D call. The CDR3 totals 12 residues. Germline assignment: CDR1 MDHEN and CDR2 SYDVKM. V lost 7 bases to trimming and J lost 2 bases, with 9 bases between them.

This clone was counted only a few times. The rearrangement uses TRBV19 and TRBJ1-5; tentatively, D is TRBD1 (5 bases). CDR1 is LNHDA and CDR2 is SQIVND in the germline V gene (reference sequence). Trimming removed 3 bases from V and 2 bases from J, with 8 bases in between. The CDR3 extends over 14 amino acids. The CDR3 region is CASSMTGGNQPQHF. In nucleotides, the CDR3 is TGTGCCAGTAGTATGACGGGGGGCAATCAGCCCCAGCATTTT.